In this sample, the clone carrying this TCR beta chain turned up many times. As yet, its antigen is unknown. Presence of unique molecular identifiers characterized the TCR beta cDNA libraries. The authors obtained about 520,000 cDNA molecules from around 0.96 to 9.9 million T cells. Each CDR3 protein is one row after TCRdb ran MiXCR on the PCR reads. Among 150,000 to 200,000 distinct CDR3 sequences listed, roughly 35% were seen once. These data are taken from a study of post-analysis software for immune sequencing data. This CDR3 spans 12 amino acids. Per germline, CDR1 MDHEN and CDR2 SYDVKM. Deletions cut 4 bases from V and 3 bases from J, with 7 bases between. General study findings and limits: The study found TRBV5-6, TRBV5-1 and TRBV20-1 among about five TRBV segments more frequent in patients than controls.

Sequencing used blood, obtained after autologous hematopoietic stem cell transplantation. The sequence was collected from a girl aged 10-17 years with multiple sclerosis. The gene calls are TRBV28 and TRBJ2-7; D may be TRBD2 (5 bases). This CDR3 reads CASSSGVYEQYF. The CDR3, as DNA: TGTGCCAGCAGTTCCGGGGTCTACGAGCAGTACTTC.